This is a list of T cell receptor beta chains from one sample in a study of control samples from healthy donors and cancer patients. Profiling relied on immunoSEQ multiplex PCR, and the TCRdb table lists in-frame clones only, not all of them. The sample consists of over 150,000 clones, just over 90% of them appearing once. Sample: blood. Receptors were obtained from a man aged 25 to 40 in good health. CDR3s leave out the opening cysteine and the closing phenylalanine or tryptophan.

TRBV24-1 | ATSTPGGSNTGELF
TRBV5-1 | ASSPGLASSYNEQF
TRBV12-3/TRBV12-4 | ASRSRVGQPQH
TRBV3-1/TRBV3-2 | ASSHQHRVQPQH
TRBV13 | ASSSQGTEAF
TRBV15 | ATSARRDYEQY
TRBV30 | AWGRGDTQY
TRBV7-9 | ASSYRDRENTGELF
TRBV7-2 | ASSFSSMNTEAF
TRBV5-1 | ASSSTPRGVLSGNTIY
TRBV19 | ASSATGRGNEKLF
TRBV27 | ASSWTGGTDTQY
TRBV27 | ASSFGTGSEQY
TRBV27 | ASSFNSYNSPLH
TRBV6-6 | ASSHGQALSREQPQH
TRBV24-1 | ATSDSRQGITGELF
TRBV27 | ASRQGAWVGNSPLH
TRBV7-8 | ASTDPTGREEKLF
TRBV4-3 | ASSQDGTRGTQY
TRBV6-5 | ASRTESYGYT